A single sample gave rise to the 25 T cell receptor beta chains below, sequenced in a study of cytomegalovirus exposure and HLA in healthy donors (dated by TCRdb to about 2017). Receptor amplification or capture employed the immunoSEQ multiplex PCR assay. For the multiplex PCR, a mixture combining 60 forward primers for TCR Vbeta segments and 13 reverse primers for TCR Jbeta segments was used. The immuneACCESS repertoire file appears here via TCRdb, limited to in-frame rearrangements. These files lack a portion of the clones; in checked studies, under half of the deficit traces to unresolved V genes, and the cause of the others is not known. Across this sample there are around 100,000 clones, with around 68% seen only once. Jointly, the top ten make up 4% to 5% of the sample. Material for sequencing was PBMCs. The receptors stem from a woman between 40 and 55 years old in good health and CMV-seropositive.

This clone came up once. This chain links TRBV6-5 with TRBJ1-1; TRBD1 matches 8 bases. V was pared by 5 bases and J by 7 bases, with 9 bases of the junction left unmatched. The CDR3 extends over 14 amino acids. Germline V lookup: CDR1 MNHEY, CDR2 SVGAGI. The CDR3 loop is CASSQRRGRGEAFF. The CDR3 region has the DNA TGTGCCAGCAGTCAACGCAGGGGGCGAGGTGAAGCTTTCTTT.

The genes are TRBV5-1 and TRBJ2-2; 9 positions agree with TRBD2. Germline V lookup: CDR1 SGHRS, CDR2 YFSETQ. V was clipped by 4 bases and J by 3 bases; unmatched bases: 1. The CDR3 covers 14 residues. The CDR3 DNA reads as TGCGCCAGCAGCCGACTAGCGGACACCGGGGAGCTGTTTTTT. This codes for CASSRLADTGELFF.

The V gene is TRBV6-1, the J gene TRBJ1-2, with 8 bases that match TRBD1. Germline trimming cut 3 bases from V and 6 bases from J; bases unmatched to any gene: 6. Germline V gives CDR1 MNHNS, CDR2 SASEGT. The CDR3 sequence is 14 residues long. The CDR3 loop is CASSDTGGLDGYTF. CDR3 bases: TGTGCCAGCAGTGATACAGGGGGGTTGGATGGCTACACCTTC.

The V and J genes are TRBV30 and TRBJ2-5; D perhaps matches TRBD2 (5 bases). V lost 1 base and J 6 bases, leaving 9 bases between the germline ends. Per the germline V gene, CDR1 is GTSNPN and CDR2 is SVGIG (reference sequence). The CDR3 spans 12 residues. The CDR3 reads CAWSGGGQTQYF. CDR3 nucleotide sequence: TGTGCCTGGAGTGGAGGAGGACAGACCCAGTACTTC.

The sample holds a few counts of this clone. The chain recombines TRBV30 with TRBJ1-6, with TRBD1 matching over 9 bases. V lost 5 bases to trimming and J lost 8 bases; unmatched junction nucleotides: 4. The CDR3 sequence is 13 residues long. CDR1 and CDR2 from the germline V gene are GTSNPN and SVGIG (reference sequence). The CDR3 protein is CAWGRTGDSPLHF. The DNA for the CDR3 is TGTGCCTGGGGTCGGACAGGGGATTCACCCCTCCACTTT.

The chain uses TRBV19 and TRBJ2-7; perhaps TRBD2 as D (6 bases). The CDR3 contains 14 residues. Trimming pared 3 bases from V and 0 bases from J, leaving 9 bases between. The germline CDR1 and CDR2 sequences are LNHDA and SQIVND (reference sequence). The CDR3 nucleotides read TGTGCCAGTAGTATTATGGGGGGCTCCTACGAGCAGTACTTC. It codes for CASSIMGGSYEQYF.

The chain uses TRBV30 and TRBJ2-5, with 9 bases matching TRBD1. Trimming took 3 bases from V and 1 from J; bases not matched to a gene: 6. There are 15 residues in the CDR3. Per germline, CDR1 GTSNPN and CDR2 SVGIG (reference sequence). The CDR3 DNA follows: TGTGCCTGGAGCCAGGGACAGGGCCCCCAAGAGACCCAGTACTTC. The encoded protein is CAWSQGQGPQETQYF.

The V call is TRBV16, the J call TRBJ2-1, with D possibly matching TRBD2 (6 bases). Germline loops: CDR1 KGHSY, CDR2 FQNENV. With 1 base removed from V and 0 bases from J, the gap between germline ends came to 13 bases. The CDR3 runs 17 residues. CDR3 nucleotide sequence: TGTGCCAGCAGCCAATTAGCGGTCCTAAGCTCCTACAATGAGCAGTTCTTC. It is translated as CASSQLAVLSSYNEQFF.

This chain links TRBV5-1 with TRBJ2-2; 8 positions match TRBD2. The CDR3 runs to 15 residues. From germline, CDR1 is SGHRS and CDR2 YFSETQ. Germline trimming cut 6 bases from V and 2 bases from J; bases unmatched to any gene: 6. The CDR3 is CASIPGGSNTGELFF. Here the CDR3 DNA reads TGCGCCAGCATCCCGGGAGGGAGCAACACCGGGGAGCTGTTTTTT. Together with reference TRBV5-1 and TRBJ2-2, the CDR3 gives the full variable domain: KAGVTQTPRYLIKTRGQQVTLSCSPISGHRSVSWYQQTPGQGLQFLFEYFSETQRNKGNFPGRFSGRQFSNSRSEMNVSTLELGDSALYLCASIPGGSNTGELFFGEGSRLTVL.

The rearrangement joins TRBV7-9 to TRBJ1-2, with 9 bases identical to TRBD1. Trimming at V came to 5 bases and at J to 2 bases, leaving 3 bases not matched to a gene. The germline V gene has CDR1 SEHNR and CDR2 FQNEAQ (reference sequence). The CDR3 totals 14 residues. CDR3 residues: CASSAGTGNYGYTF. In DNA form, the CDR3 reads TGTGCCAGCAGCGCCGGGACAGGGAACTATGGCTACACCTTC.

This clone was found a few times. CDR3 nucleotide sequence: TGTGCCAGCAGTGAAGCCGCTGGGGGCGGGGAGACCCAGTACTTC. Encoded protein: CASSEAAGGGETQYF. The rearrangement uses TRBV2 and TRBJ2-5; tentatively, D is TRBD1 (6 bases). V lost 0 bases and J lost 5, with 13 bases in between. Germline CDR1 and CDR2: SNHLY and FYNNEI. The CDR3 has 15 amino acids.

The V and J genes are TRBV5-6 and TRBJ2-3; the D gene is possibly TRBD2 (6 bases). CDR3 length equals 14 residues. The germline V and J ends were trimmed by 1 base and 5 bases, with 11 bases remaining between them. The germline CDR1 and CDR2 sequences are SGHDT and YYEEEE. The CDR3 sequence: CASSLNGRGDTQYF. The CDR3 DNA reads TGTGCCAGCAGCTTGAACGGGAGAGGAGATACGCAGTATTTT.

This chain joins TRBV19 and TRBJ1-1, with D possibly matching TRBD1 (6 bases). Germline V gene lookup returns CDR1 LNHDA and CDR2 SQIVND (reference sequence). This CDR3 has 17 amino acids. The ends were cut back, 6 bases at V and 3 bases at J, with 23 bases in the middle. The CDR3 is CASSAAGGKGADTEAFF. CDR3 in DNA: TGTGCCAGTAGCGCCGCGGGGGGCAAAGGGGCGGACACTGAAGCTTTCTTT.

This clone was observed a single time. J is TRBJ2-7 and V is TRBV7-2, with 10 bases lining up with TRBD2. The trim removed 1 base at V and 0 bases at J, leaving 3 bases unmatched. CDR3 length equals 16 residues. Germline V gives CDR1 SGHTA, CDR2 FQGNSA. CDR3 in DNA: TGTGCCAGCAGCTTAGGGCTAGCGGGGGTCTCCTACGAGCAGTACTTC. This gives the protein CASSLGLAGVSYEQYF.

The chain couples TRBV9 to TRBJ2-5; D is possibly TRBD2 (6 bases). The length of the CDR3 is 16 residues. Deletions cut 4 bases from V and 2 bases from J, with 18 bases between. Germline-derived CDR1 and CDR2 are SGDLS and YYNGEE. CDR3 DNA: TGTGCCAGCAGCTACGGCTCGGGGGTTGTTCAAGAGACCCAGTACTTC. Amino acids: CASSYGSGVVQETQYF.

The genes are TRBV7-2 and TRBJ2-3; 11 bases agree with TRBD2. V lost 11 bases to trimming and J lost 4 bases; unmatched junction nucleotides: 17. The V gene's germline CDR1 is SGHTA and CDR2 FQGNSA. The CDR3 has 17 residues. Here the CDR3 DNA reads TGTGCCCGAGGAAGAGTGGGAGTAGCGGGGGGGTCAGATACGCAGTATTTT. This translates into CARGRVGVAGGSDTQYF.

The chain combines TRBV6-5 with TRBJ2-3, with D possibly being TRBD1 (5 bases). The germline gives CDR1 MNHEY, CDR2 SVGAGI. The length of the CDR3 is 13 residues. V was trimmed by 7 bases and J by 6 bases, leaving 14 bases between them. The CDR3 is CASTPPGYDTQYF. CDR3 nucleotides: TGTGCCAGCACCCCTCCAGGGTATGATACGCAGTATTTT.

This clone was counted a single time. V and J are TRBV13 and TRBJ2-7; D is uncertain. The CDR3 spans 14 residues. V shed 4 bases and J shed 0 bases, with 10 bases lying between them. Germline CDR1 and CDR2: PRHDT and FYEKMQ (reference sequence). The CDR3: CASSSLVISYEQYF. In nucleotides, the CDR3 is TGTGCCAGCAGCTCCCTAGTTATCTCCTACGAGCAGTACTTC.

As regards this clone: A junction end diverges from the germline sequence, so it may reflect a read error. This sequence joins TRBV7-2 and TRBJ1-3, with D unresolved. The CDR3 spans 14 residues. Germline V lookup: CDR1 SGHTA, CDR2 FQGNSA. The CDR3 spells CASTLRGSGNTIYF. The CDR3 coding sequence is TGTGCCAGCACCTTACGGGGTTCTGGAAACACCATATATTTT. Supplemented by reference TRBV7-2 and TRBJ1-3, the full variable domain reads GAGVSQSPSNKVTEKGKDVELRCDPISGHTALYWYRQSLGQGLEFLIYFQGNSAPDKSGLPSDRFSAERTGGSVSTLTIQRTQQEDSAVYLCASTLRGSGNTIYFGEGSWLTVV.

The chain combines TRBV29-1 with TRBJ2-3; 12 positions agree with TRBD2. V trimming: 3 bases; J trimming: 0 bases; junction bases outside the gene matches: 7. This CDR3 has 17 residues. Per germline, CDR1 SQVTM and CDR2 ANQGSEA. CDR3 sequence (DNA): TGCAGCGTTGAGGGAGGACTAGCGGGGACTAGCACAGATACGCAGTATTTT. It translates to CSVEGGLAGTSTDTQYF.

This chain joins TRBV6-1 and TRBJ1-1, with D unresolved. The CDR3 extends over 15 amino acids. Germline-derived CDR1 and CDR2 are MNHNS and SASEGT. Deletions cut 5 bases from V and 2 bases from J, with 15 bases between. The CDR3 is CASSLEGPPNTEAFF. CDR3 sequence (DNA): TGTGCCAGCAGTCTAGAGGGCCCACCTAACACTGAAGCTTTCTTT.

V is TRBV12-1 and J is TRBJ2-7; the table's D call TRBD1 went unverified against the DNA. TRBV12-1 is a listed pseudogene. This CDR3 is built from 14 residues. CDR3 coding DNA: TGTGCCAGCAGCTACCGGGACAGTAAGCGGGAGCAGTACTTC. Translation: CASSYRDSKREQYF.

This CDR3 is CASSVVWGRRENEQFF. CDR3 bases: TGTGCCAGCAGCGTAGTATGGGGGCGCCGAGAGAATGAGCAGTTCTTC. This sequence joins TRBV9 and TRBJ2-1, with D maybe TRBD1 (6 bases). Trimming shortened V by 0 bases and J by 7 bases, and 17 bases separated the two germline ends. The CDR3 is 16 amino acids. Germline CDR1 SGDLS, CDR2 YYNGEE.

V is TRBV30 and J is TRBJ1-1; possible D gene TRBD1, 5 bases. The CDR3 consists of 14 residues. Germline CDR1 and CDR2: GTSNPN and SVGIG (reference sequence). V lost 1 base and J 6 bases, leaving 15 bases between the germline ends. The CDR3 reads CAWSDGIGEAEAFF. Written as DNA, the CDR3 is TGTGCCTGGAGTGACGGAATAGGGGAGGCTGAAGCTTTCTTT.

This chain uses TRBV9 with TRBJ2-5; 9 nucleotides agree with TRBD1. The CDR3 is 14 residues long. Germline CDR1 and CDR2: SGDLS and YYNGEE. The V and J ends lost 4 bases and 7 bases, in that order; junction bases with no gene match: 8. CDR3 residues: CASSSRTGEGTQYF. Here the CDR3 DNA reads TGTGCCAGCAGCTCAAGGACAGGGGAGGGGACCCAGTACTTC.